This T cell receptor (beta chain) comes out of a study of OX40 agonist ivuxolimab in advanced cancers. For the study at large: A history of anti-PD-1, anti-PD-L1 or anti-CTLA-4 therapy was acceptable, and approximately 40% had some.

Study results and caveats: Partly responding patients at 0.1-3.0 mg/kg showed some of the smallest clonal expansion.

Generated by immunoSEQ multiplex PCR, the TCRdb table keeps only in-frame clones and is missing some. The data contain about 67,000 clones, 85% to 90% of them seen just once; the ten biggest clones take up approximately 4%. This clone was seen only a few times. Antigen specificity is unknown. This receptor was obtained from an adult with an advanced solid tumor such as melanoma, head and neck, liver or kidney cancer. The sample was CD4+ or CD8+ T cells sorted from blood, taken in a trial of the OX40 agonist ivuxolimab.

The CDR3 DNA reads TGTGCCAGCAGCTTCGGACAGATTTCAGATACGCAGTATTTT. This gives the protein CASSFGQISDTQYF. V and J are TRBV7-9 and TRBJ2-3; TRBD1 is a possible D gene (6 bases). Trimming pared 3 bases from V and 4 bases from J, leaving 11 bases between. Per germline, CDR1 SEHNR and CDR2 FQNEAQ (reference sequence). The CDR3 covers 14 residues.